The entry that follows covers one T cell receptor beta chain sequence. Its antigen is unidentified. V lost 0 bases and J lost 5, with 16 bases in between. The CDR3 has 16 residues. Germline values: CDR1 SGDLS, CDR2 YYNGEE. The source of the sample is a study of shared clonotypes between healthy human individuals. Findings and limits, study-wide: Sampling covered blood only; tissue repertoires likely differ.

In the sorted-subset replicate PCRs, 200 ng DNA, roughly 29,000 T cell genomes, was used. Clones were sequenced by immunoSEQ multiplex PCR, and TCRdb holds only the in-frame ones, with some missing. The sample records around 1.4 million clones, 98% being singletons. The source of this sequence is a young man in good health. The genes are TRBV9 and TRBJ2-3; D gene ambiguous. The sequenced sample consisted of naive CD4+ T cells sorted from blood. Regarding subset: CD45RA+ positively selected. The CDR3 coding sequence is TGTGCCAGCAGCGTAGATCGGCTAATCGGTGGAGATACGCAGTATTTT. Residues: CASSVDRLIGGDTQYF.